These T cell receptor beta chains were read from a single sample in a study of blood T cells in healthy people across ages. TCRdb ran MiXCR on the 5' RACE reads and lists one entry per CDR3 protein. In the table there are about 800,000 distinct CDR3 sequences, roughly 25% of which are singletons. The data also belong to a second study, concerning T cells of mothers and their children.

The sequenced sample was blood. The receptors derive from a boy aged 10-17 years in good health. Both conserved end residues are part of each CDR3. A D gene is named only where the DNA matches it firmly. The size of a clone is reported for some rows only, either as once, few or many, or as a class for expanded clones.

abundance,d_gene,j_gene,v_gene,len,CDR3aa,CDR3nt
few,.,TRBJ2-3,TRBV27,15,CATLGFGESTDTQYF,TGTGCCACCCTAGGCTTCGGGGAGAGCACAGATACGCAGTATTTT
.,TRBD1,TRBJ2-4,TRBV5-6,15,CASSPDRKGKNIQYF,TGTGCCAGCAGCCCGGACAGGAAGGGCAAAAACATTCAGTACTTC
.,.,TRBJ2-2,TRBV4-1,13,CASSQGLTGELFF,TGCGCCAGCAGCCAAGGCCTCACCGGGGAGCTGTTTTTT
.,TRBD1,TRBJ2-7,TRBV7-9,16,CASSSGTGKLSYEQYF,TGTGCCAGCAGCTCCGGGACAGGCAAACTCTCCTACGAGCAGTACTTC
many,.,TRBJ1-5,TRBV28,14,CASSFGTGNQPQHF,TGTGCCAGCAGTTTCGGGACTGGCAATCAGCCCCAGCATTTT
few,.,TRBJ2-1,TRBV20-1,11,CSARKNNEQFF,TGCAGTGCCAGAAAGAACAATGAGCAGTTCTTC
.,.,TRBJ2-7,TRBV7-9,15,CASSPIIRDSYEQYF,TGTGCCAGCAGTCCGATAATCCGGGACTCCTACGAGCAGTACTTC
few,TRBD1,TRBJ1-4,TRBV25-1,16,CASSELPGQGNEKLFF,TGTGCCAGCAGTGAATTACCGGGACAGGGGAATGAAAAACTGTTTTTT
few,TRBD2,TRBJ2-3,TRBV20-1,17,CSARKLGTSGSQDTQYF,TGCAGTGCTAGAAAGCTAGGGACTAGCGGGAGTCAAGATACGCAGTATTTT
.,.,TRBJ2-7,TRBV24-1,12,CATSDYRGEQYF,TGTGCCACCAGTGATTACAGAGGCGAGCAGTACTTC
few,.,TRBJ2-4,TRBV7-8,16,CACSFGRSLAKNIQYF,TGTGCCTGCAGCTTCGGACGGTCATTAGCCAAAAACATTCAGTACTTC
.,.,TRBJ2-5,TRBV4-1,15,CASSQETISVETQYF,TGCGCCAGCAGCCAAGAAACCATTAGCGTAGAGACCCAGTACTTC
few,TRBD1,TRBJ2-5,TRBV4-1,15,CASSQVRDRGREQYF,TGCGCCAGCAGCCAGGTCCGGGACAGGGGGCGAGAGCAGTACTTC
many,TRBD1,TRBJ2-7,TRBV6-5,13,CASRDRVSYEQYF,TGTGCCAGCCGGGACAGGGTTTCGTACGAGCAGTACTTC
few,.,TRBJ1-4,TRBV14,14,CASSGWTDKEKLFF,TGTGCCAGCAGCGGATGGACCGACAAAGAAAAACTGTTTTTT
.,.,TRBJ2-7,TRBV4-3,16,CASSQDRAPDGYEQYF,TGCGCCAGCAGCCAAGATCGAGCTCCCGACGGGTACGAGCAGTACTTC
.,TRBD1,TRBJ2-4,TRBV5-1,16,CASSPDSGQGKNIQYF,TGCGCCAGCAGTCCAGACTCCGGACAGGGTAAAAACATTCAGTACTTC
few,TRBD2,TRBJ2-1,TRBV28,18,CASSLGGFGTSRGNEQFF,TGTGCCAGCAGTTTAGGCGGGTTCGGGACTAGCCGGGGCAATGAGCAGTTCTTC
few,.,TRBJ2-7,TRBV20-1,12,CSAHPNGHEQYF,TGCAGTGCTCATCCGAACGGTCACGAGCAGTACTTC
few,TRBD2,TRBJ2-3,TRBV11-1,17,CASSLSLAGGPADTQYF,TGTGCCAGCAGCTTAAGCCTAGCGGGAGGGCCGGCAGATACGCAGTATTTT
.,TRBD1,TRBJ2-5,TRBV5-6,16,CASSGPGTGKGETQYF,TGTGCCAGCAGCGGTCCCGGGACAGGGAAGGGGGAGACCCAGTACTTC
few,TRBD1,TRBJ1-4,TRBV7-4,15,CASRRGQSTNEKLFF,TGTGCCAGCCGGAGGGGACAGTCAACTAACGAAAAACTGTTTTTT
.,.,TRBJ2-1,TRBV29-1,14,CSVEALSSYNEQFF,TGCAGCGTTGAGGCACTTAGCTCCTACAATGAGCAGTTCTTC
.,.,TRBJ2-1,TRBV27,14,CASSWVVGGYEQFF,TGTGCCAGCAGTTGGGTAGTGGGGGGTTATGAGCAGTTCTTC